This T cell receptor (beta chain) was documented in a study of vaccination effects on CD4 cells after COVID-19. The study, taken as a whole, reports: A shortage of convalescent patients and an absence of early post-infection timepoints characterized the study.

The repertoire was sequenced with immunoSEQ multiplex PCR; TCRdb's copy has only in-frame clones and lacks some. The table records tens of thousands of clones, 65% to 85% of them present only once. V was shortened by 6 bases and J by 10 bases, with 17 bases between the two germline ends. The V gene's germline CDR1 is SGHRS and CDR2 YFSETQ. CDR3 length: 14 residues. This clone was detected only a few times. What it binds is not known. Antigen-specific CD4+ T cells expanded by the ViraFEST assay with viral peptide pools were then sequenced. Around day 10 of culture, CD4+ T cells were separated out. The study found no prior SARS-CoV-2 infection in the vaccine recipients, who tested negative for nucleocapsid antibodies. They grew around 2.2 million PBMC in each well, adding 9.5 to 10 IU/ml IL-2 and 10 ug/ml peptides. Half-medium exchanges with IL-2 medium took place on days 3 and 7.

This receptor was identified in a human donor who received a COVID-19 vaccine. Sequenced here: CD4+ T cells from PBMCs cultured with HCoV-OC43 spike peptides, sampled before COVID-19 vaccination. Documented subset: HCoV-OC43 spike overlapping peptide pool stimulation. V is TRBV5-1 and J is TRBJ1-6, with D perhaps matching TRBD1 (5 bases). Here the CDR3 reads CASNPTGQDSPLHF. CDR3 bases: TGCGCCAGCAACCCGACGGGGCAGGACTCACCCCTCCACTTT.